This T cell receptor (beta chain) was obtained from a study of radiotherapy plus CTLA-4 blockade in lung cancer (dated by TCRdb to 2017 to 2018). For context, the study as a whole: Among the enrolled patients, roughly 17% had an objective response, and about 29% reached disease control.

The full study reports these points: Increased serum interferon-beta after radiation, together with early dynamic changes in blood T cell clones, were reported to be the strongest predictors of response. TCR clones derived from tumors expanded in peripheral blood after treatment with radiotherapy and ipilimumab.

This clone was seen a handful of times. It has no known antigen specificity. One end of the junction varies from germline; a read error may be responsible. In this study, focal radiation therapy paired with CTLA-4 blockade (ipilimumab) was tested in patients who had chemo-refractory metastatic non-small-cell lung cancer. The receptor library was made with the immunoSEQ multiplex PCR assay. Imported from immuneACCESS, the table was reduced by TCRdb to in-frame sequences with V and J called. These copies leave out some clones; in studies compared against another copy, an unresolved V gene accounts for under half, and the cause of the remainder is not known. The sample table shows roughly 30,000 clones, and around 73% are seen once. Clones ranked in the top ten supply 6.5% to 9% of the sample. The CDR3 sequence holds 15 residues, the cysteine and phenylalanine included. Of the read, only the CDR3 DNA is kept; its 45 bases are in frame from base 1. The germline V gene supplies CDR1 MRHNA and CDR2 SNTAGT.

The receptor's source is a human donor with non-small cell lung cancer who had stable disease on radiotherapy plus ipilimumab. The sample in question was peripheral blood, obtained from a patient treated with radiotherapy plus ipilimumab. The chain links TRBV6-4 with TRBJ1-2, with TRBD1 as a weak D call on 6 bases. The CDR3 here reads CASSDSTGGHNGHTF. At the DNA level, the sequence is TGTGCCAGCAGTGACTCGACGGGGGGGCATAATGGCCACACCTTC.